This T cell receptor beta chain appears in the sequencing data of a study of T-cell memory formation after mild COVID-19. 5'RACE, which relied on constant-segment primers, yielded TCR alpha and TCR beta cDNA libraries carrying sample barcodes and UMIs. TCRdb reprocessed the 5' RACE reads with MiXCR, giving one entry per CDR3 protein. The profile shows 65,000 to 100,000 distinct CDR3 sequences, 10% to 15% of them singletons. This clonotype was found a few times. Its antigen is not known. Deletions cut 0 bases from V and 4 bases from J, with 7 bases between. CDR3 size: 13 residues. Germline V CDR1 and CDR2: SGHRS, YFSETQ. Findings and caveats of the study: Pre-infection memory already had some responding clones, implying cross-reactive memory joined.

The specimen was PBMCs or a T cell subset sorted from them (not recorded which). The J gene is TRBJ1-2, the V gene TRBV5-1; D call uncertain. The TCR originated in a man between 18 and 35 years old who had mild COVID-19 (a few samples of this study predate the infection). Cell type and time point are not known. Written as DNA, the CDR3 is TGCGCCAGCAGCTTGGTGGGAAGCTATGGCTACACCTTC. Its protein is CASSLVGSYGYTF.